The present T cell receptor beta chain was sequenced within a study of CXCR3-negative and CXCR3-positive naive CD8 T cells. General observations from the study: Similar TRBV-TRBJ usage characterized naive CXCR3-negative and CXCR3-positive cells; memory cells differed. TRB CDR3 properties indicated TCR strength, while surface CD5 was similar across naive subsets. Partly lower CXCR3 expression followed cryopreservation, and most assays relied on fresh PBMCs. Naive cells that were CXCR3-positive had more hydrophobic TRB CDR3s (compared with CXCR3-negative naive cells).

With UMI labels, 5' RACE was used to prepare the TRB cDNA libraries. After re-calling the 5' RACE reads, TCRdb lists one entry per CDR3 protein, DNA absent. The sample holds around 150,000 distinct CDR3 sequences. Naive CD8+ T cells had a CD45RO-CCR7+CD27+CD95- phenotype. The germline V gene encodes CDR1 SGHAT and CDR2 FQNNGV. The CDR3 length is 17 residues. Comment on this clonotype: The antigen is not known.

The sequenced material came from naive CXCR3+ CD8+ T cells from blood. Documented subset: CD45RO-CCR7+CD27+CD95- naive CD8+ T cells expressing CXCR3 (TNR3+). The source is a human donor in good health. Some clones in this sample may be carry-over from other donors' samples. J is TRBJ2-1 and V is TRBV11-2; the D call from TCRdb, TRBD1, cannot be confirmed without DNA. CDR3 loop: CASSLTGPPRPYNEQFF.